This TCR beta chain stems from a study of blood T cell repertoires in COVID-19. V lost 2 bases to trimming and J lost 2 bases; unmatched junction nucleotides: 12. This CDR3 comprises 19 residues. Germline CDR1 reads MNHEY; CDR2 reads SMNVEV (reference sequence). The protocol was immunoSEQ multiplex PCR, while the TCRdb copy is restricted to in-frame clones and leaves out a portion. The table shows around 120,000 clones, with around 79% occurring only once. The chain has TRBV27 and TRBJ2-2; 9 bases map to TRBD1. This TCR was recovered from a man aged 50 or older with acute or convalescent COVID-19. Sequenced input: peripheral blood. The CDR3 DNA follows: TGTGCCAGCAGTTTAGCCCCCCCCTGGGACAGGGTCAACACCGGGGAGCTGTTTTTT. It is translated as CASSLAPPWDRVNTGELFF.